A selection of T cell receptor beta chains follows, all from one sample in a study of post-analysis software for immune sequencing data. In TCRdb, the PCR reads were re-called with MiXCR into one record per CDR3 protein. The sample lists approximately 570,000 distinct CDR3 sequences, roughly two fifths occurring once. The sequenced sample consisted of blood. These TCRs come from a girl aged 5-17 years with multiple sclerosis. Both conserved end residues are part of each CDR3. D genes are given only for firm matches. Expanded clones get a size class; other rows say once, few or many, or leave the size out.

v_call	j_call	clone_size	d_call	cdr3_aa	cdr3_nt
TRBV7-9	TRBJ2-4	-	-	CASSFLLQEGDKNIQYF	TGTGCCAGCAGCTTCCTCCTCCAGGAGGGAGACAAAAACATTCAGTACTTC
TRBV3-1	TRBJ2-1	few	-	CASSQAVGGPYNEQFF	TGTGCCAGCAGCCAAGCGGTCGGGGGGCCCTACAATGAGCAGTTCTTC
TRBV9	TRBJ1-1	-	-	CASSPNLGTGTKAFF	TGTGCCAGCAGCCCAAACCTTGGGACGGGCACGAAAGCTTTCTTT
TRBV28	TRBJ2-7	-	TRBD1	CASSPFRGRTYEQYF	TGTGCCAGCAGTCCCTTCAGGGGGCGCACCTACGAGCAGTACTTC
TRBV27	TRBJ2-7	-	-	CASSPSSHGSYEQYF	TGTGCCAGCAGTCCTAGTTCACACGGCTCCTACGAGCAGTACTTC
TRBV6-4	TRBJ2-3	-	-	CASSDNSGTDTQYF	TGTGCCAGCAGTGATAATAGCGGCACAGATACGCAGTATTTT
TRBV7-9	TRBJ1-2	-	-	CASSLASINGYGYTF	TGTGCCAGCAGCTTAGCGAGTATTAATGGGTATGGCTACACCTTC
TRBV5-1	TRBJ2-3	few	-	CASSFLRSRRIHTQYF	TGCGCCAGCAGCTTCCTGAGGAGCCGGAGAATCCATACGCAGTATTTT
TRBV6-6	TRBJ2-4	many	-	CASSYTSGAKNIQYF	TGTGCCAGCAGTTACACCAGCGGAGCCAAAAACATTCAGTACTTC
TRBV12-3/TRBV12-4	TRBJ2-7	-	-	CASSHRGNSYEQYF	TGTGCCAGCAGCCACCGAGGGAACTCCTACGAGCAGTACTTC
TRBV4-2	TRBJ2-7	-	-	CASSQVEGPTYEQYF	TGTGCCAGCAGCCAAGTCGAGGGGCCAACCTACGAGCAGTACTTC
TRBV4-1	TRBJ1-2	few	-	CASSQEGAYGYTF	TGCGCCAGCAGCCAAGAGGGGGCCTATGGCTACACCTTC
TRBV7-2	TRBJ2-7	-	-	CASSLGLRTAPYEQYF	TGTGCCAGCAGCTTAGGTCTTCGGACAGCCCCCTACGAGCAGTACTTC
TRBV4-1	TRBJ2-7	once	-	CASSQGDGSYEQYF	TGCGCCAGCAGCCAAGGGGACGGATCCTACGAGCAGTACTTC
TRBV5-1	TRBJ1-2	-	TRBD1	CASSSKTGIVHGYTF	TGCGCCAGCAGCTCCAAGACAGGGATAGTGCATGGCTACACCTTC
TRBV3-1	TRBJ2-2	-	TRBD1	CASSVQGTDTGELFF	TGTGCCAGCAGCGTACAGGGGACGGACACCGGGGAGCTGTTTTTT
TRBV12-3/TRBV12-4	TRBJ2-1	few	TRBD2	CASSATSGDYNEQFF	TGTGCCAGCAGTGCGACTAGCGGGGATTACAATGAGCAGTTCTTC
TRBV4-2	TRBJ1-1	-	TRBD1	CASSHAPGGRNTEAFF	TGTGCCAGCAGCCATGCTCCAGGGGGCCGGAACACTGAAGCTTTCTTT
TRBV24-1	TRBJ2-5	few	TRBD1	CATRQGAEETQYF	TGTGCCACCAGACAGGGGGCTGAAGAGACCCAGTACTTC
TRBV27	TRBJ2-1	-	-	CASSLWGESGNEQFF	TGTGCCAGCAGTTTATGGGGGGAAAGCGGCAATGAGCAGTTCTTC
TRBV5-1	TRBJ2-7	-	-	CASSFDIAYEQYF	TGCGCCAGCAGCTTCGACATTGCCTACGAGCAGTACTTC
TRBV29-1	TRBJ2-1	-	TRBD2	CSGLAAWVYNEQFF	TGCAGCGGCCTAGCGGCGTGGGTCTACAATGAGCAGTTCTTC
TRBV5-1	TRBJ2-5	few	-	CASSLAASLRETQYF	TGCGCCAGCAGCTTGGCTGCTAGCTTGAGGGAGACCCAGTACTTC
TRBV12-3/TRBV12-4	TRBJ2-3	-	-	CASSFISDTQYF	TGTGCCAGCAGTTTTATTAGCGATACGCAGTATTTT
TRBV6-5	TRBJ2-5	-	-	CASSYSTGRAQETQYF	TGTGCCAGCAGTTACTCGACGGGCAGGGCGCAAGAGACCCAGTACTTC
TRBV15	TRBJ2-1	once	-	CATSRDAAYNEQFF	TGTGCCACCAGCAGAGATGCAGCTTACAATGAGCAGTTCTTC
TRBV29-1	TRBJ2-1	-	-	CSITSSGLNEQFF	TGCAGCATTACCAGTTCAGGCTTAAATGAGCAGTTCTTC
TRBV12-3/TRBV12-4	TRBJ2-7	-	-	CASSHRGGGSYEQYF	TGTGCCAGCAGTCACCGAGGGGGAGGCTCCTACGAGCAGTACTTC
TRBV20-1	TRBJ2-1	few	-	CSASAALTYNEQFF	TGCAGTGCTAGCGCCGCCTTGACCTACAATGAGCAGTTCTTC
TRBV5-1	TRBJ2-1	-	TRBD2	CASSLARAGEKFF	TGCGCCAGCAGCTTGGCAAGGGCGGGAGAAAAGTTCTTC
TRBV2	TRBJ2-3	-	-	CASKIEEIADTQYF	TGTGCCAGCAAAATTGAGGAAATTGCAGATACGCAGTATTTT
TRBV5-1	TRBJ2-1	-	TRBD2	CASSLASGVNNEQFF	TGCGCCAGCAGCTTAGCTAGCGGGGTTAACAATGAGCAGTTCTTC
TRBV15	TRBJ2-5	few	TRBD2	CATSRGTTEIRETQYF	TGTGCCACCAGCAGGGGGACTACAGAGATTCGGGAGACCCAGTACTTC
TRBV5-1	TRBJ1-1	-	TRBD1	CASKSGTVNTEAFF	TGCGCCAGCAAAAGTGGGACAGTAAACACTGAAGCTTTCTTT
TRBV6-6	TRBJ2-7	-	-	CASTPDSLEQYF	TGTGCCAGCACCCCGGACAGTCTTGAACAGTACTTC
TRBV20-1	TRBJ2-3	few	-	CSARDKTRLSTDTQYF	TGCAGTGCTAGAGATAAAACCAGACTCAGCACAGATACGCAGTATTTT
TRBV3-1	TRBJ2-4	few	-	CASSQEKGGQYF	TGTGCCAGCAGCCAAGAGAAGGGGGGGCAGTACTTC
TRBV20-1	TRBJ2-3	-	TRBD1	CSARDGSRTGTQYF	TGCAGTGCTAGAGATGGATCAAGGACAGGTACGCAGTATTTT
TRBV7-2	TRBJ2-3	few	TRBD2	CASSLVAGGGTDTQYF	TGTGCCAGCAGCTTAGTAGCGGGGGGGGGAACAGATACGCAGTATTTT
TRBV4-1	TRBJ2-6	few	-	CASSQLYSGANVLTF	TGCGCCAGCAGCCAACTATACTCTGGGGCCAACGTCCTGACTTTC
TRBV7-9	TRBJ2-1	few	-	CASSLGLAGQFF	TGTGCCAGCAGCTTAGGTCTAGCTGGGCAGTTCTTC
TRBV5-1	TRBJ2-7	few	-	CASSSLPKTGDSSYEQYF	TGCGCCAGCAGCTCCCTTCCAAAGACAGGCGACAGCTCCTACGAGCAGTACTTC
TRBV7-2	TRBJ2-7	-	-	CASRYPAWGDSYEQYF	TGTGCCAGCAGATATCCCGCCTGGGGCGACTCCTACGAGCAGTACTTC
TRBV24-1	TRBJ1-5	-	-	CATSDRTEVNQPQHF	TGTGCCACCAGTGATCGGACGGAGGTTAATCAGCCCCAGCATTTT
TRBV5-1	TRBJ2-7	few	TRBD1	CASSSDRGSPGEQYF	TGCGCCAGCAGCTCCGACAGGGGGTCCCCTGGGGAGCAGTACTTC
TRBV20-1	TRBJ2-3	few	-	CRPGVSSTDTQYF	TGCAGGCCGGGGGTTTCTAGCACAGATACGCAGTATTTT
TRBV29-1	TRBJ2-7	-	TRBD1	CSVVWTGSYEQYF	TGCAGCGTTGTATGGACAGGCTCCTACGAGCAGTACTTC
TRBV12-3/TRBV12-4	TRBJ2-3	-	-	CASSPDSLRKALTDTQYF	TGTGCCAGCAGTCCGGACAGTTTGCGGAAGGCCCTGACAGATACGCAGTATTTT
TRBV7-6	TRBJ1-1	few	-	CASSLTTLENTEAFF	TGTGCCAGCAGCCTAACGACACTTGAGAACACTGAAGCTTTCTTT
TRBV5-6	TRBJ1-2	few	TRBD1	CASTQARGYGYTF	TGTGCCAGCACCCAGGCCAGGGGGTATGGCTACACCTTC
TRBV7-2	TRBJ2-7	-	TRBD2	CASGSREGSYEQYF	TGTGCCAGCGGCTCCCGGGAGGGATCCTACGAGCAGTACTTC
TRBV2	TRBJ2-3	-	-	CASRRSQGAYTDTQYF	TGTGCCAGCAGGAGGTCCCAGGGTGCCTACACAGATACGCAGTATTTT
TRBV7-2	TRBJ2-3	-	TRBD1	CASSFGTGGNTDTQYF	TGTGCCAGCAGTTTCGGCACAGGGGGAAACACAGATACGCAGTATTTT